This TCR beta chain originates from a study of blood T cell repertoires in COVID-19. Authors' processing steps: Reference gene primer amplification gave nucleated cell count estimates. Generated by immunoSEQ multiplex PCR, the TCRdb table keeps only in-frame clones and is missing some. That table gives V, J and clone size, and the DNA gave D and trimming. The profile shows 150,000 to 200,000 clones, 70% to 90% of them singletons. CDR3 length equals 13 residues. CDR1 is SNHLY, CDR2 FYNNEI, per germline. V was clipped by 7 bases and J by 6 bases, with 10 bases between them. This chain joins TRBV2 and TRBJ1-6; D unclear. The source of this sequence is a human donor in a cohort sampled during active COVID-19. Sequenced sample: peripheral blood. For the CDR3, the DNA is TGTGCCAGCAATAGGGAGGCTAATTCACCCCTCCACTTT. It yields the protein CASNREANSPLHF. Supplemented by reference TRBV2 and TRBJ1-6, the full variable domain reads EPEVTQTPSHQVTQMGQEVILRCVPISNHLYFYWYRQILGQKVEFLVSFYNNEISEKSEIFDDQFSVERPDGSNFTLKIRSTKLEDSAMYFCASNREANSPLHFGNGTRLTVT.